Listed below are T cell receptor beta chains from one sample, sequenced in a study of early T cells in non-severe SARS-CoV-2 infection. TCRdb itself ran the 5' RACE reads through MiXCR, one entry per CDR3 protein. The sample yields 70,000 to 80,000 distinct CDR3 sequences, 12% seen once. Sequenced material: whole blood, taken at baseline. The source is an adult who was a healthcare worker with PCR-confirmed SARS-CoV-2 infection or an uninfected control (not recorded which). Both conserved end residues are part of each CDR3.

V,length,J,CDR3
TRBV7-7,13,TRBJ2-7,CASSRERGTEQYF
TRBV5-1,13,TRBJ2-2,CASSFRNTGELFF
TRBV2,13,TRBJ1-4,CASSSIVRDILFF
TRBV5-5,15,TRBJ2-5,CASSFRDRERETQYF
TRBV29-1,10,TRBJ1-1,CSVLRNEAFF
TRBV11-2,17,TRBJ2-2,CASSPRRNSLGGGELFF
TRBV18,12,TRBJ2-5,CASSPREETQYF
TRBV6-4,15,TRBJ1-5,CASSPGQGFIQPQHF
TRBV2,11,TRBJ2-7,CASLTDYEQYF
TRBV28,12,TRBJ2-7,CASSLSPYEQYF
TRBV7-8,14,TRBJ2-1,CASSFDRGSNEQFF
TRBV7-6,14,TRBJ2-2,CASSLDRVHGELFF
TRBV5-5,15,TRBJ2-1,CASSIQETLYNEQFF
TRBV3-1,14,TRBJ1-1,CASSLRTGRTEAFF
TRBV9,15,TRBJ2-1,CASSVLTGRDNEQFF
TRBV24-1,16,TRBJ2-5,CATSDLPGQGKETQYF
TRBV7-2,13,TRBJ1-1,CASSLDRDTEAFF
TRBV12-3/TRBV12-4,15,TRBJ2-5,CASTRGMGPKETQYF
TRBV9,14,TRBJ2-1,CASSPRLDRNEQFF
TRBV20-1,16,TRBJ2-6,CSAREGSSSGANVLTF
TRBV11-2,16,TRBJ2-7,CASSLVGGTASYEQYF
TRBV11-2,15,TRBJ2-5,CASSPTRTGAETQYF
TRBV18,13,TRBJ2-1,CASSPPGTPSRFF
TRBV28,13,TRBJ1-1,CASSPTGGDEAFF
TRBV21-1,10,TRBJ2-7,CASRYYEQYF
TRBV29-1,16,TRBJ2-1,CSVEGDTGTGYNEQFF
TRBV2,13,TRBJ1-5,CASKGDPYQPQHF
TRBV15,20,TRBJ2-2,CATSRDPHQLAFTNTGELFF
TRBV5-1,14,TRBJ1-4,CASRRGASNEKLFF